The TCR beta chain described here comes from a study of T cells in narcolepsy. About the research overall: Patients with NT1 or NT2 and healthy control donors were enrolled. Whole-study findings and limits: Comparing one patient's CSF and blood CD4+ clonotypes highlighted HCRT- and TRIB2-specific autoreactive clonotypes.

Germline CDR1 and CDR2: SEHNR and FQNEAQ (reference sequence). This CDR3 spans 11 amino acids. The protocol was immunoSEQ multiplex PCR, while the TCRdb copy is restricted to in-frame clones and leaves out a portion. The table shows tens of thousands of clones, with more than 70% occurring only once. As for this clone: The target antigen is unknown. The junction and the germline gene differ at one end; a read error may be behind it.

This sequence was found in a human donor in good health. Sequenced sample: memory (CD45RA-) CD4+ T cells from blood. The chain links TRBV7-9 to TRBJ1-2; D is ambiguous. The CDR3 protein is CVSGSNYGYTF. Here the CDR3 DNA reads TGTGTCAGCGGTTCGAACTATGGCTACACCTTC.